Following are 10 T cell receptor beta chains from one sample sequenced in a study of blood T cell repertoires in COVID-19. The method was immunoSEQ multiplex PCR; TCRdb's version includes in-frame clones alone and lacks a portion of them. The table lists around 150,000 clones, roughly 90% of them singletons. The sample taken for sequencing was peripheral blood. These receptors came from a woman aged 55-69 years with active or convalescent COVID-19.

The chain joins TRBV11-3 to TRBJ2-1; 7 bases agree with TRBD1. Germline V gene data show CDR1 as SGHNT and CDR2 as YENEEA. Trimming took 1 base from V and 8 from J; bases not matched to a gene: 23. The CDR3 has 20 residues. The CDR3 protein is CASSLVRLQKTGKGDDEQFF. The CDR3, as DNA: TGTGCCAGCAGCTTAGTCAGGTTGCAAAAGACAGGGAAAGGTGACGATGAGCAGTTCTTC. The full variable domain, with the rest looked up from reference TRBV11-3 and TRBJ2-1, is EAGVVQSPRYKIIEKKQPVAFWCNPISGHNTLYWYLQNLGQGPELLIRYENEEAVDDSQLPKDRFSAERLKGVDSTLKIQPAELGDSAVYLCASSLVRLQKTGKGDDEQFFGPGTRLTVL.

The rearrangement uses TRBV6-2 or TRBV6-3 and TRBJ1-4, with unresolved D. The V and J ends lost 2 bases and 7 bases respectively, with 11 bases between them. Germline CDR1 MNHEY, CDR2 SVGEGT. This CDR3 region has 14 residues. Here the CDR3 reads CASSYRKWSEKLFF. CDR3 DNA: TGTGCCAGCAGTTACCGAAAATGGAGTGAAAAACTGTTTTTT.

The count of this clone is one. The V and J genes are TRBV27 and TRBJ2-7, with D tentatively TRBD1 (5 bases). The germline gives CDR1 MNHEY, CDR2 SMNVEV (reference sequence). The germline V and J ends were trimmed by 3 bases and 3 bases, with 15 bases remaining between them. The CDR3 has 15 residues. Here the CDR3 DNA reads TGTGCCAGCAGTTTTGGGGCCCCCCTACACTACGAGCAGTACTTC. Its protein product is CASSFGAPLHYEQYF.

V is TRBV10-1 and J is TRBJ2-7; TRBD2 is a possible D gene (5 bases). Germline V gene sequence: CDR1 WNHNN, CDR2 SYGVQD (reference sequence). This CDR3 region has 12 residues. The V and J ends lost 7 bases and 5 bases respectively, with 12 bases between them. CDR3 region: CASTTGSDEQYF. CDR3 DNA sequence: TGCGCCAGCACCACGGGGTCGGACGAGCAGTACTTC.

The chain is built from TRBV10-3 and TRBJ2-1, with D tentatively TRBD1 (6 bases). Between the trimmed V and J ends, which lost 9 bases and 0 bases, there was a span of 21 bases. Looked up from germline, CDR1 is ENHRY and CDR2 is SYGVKD. CDR3 length equals 17 residues. The CDR3 DNA reads as TGTGCCATTTCCTTTTTGGGGGCGCTCAGCTCCTACAATGAGCAGTTCTTC. This gives the protein CAISFLGALSSYNEQFF.

The V and J genes are TRBV5-8 and TRBJ2-7, with D tentatively TRBD1 (6 bases). Germline CDR1 is SGHTS and CDR2 is YDEGEE. The V end lost 3 bases, the J end lost 2 bases, and 15 bases lay between the germline ends. The length of the CDR3 is 15 residues. CDR3 region: CASSYRPGHTYEQYF. As DNA, the CDR3 is TGTGCCAGCAGCTACCGACCGGGACATACCTACGAGCAGTACTTC.

The J gene is TRBJ2-4, the V gene TRBV7-9; 8 bases match TRBD1. The germline gives CDR1 SEHNR, CDR2 FQNEAQ (reference sequence). This CDR3 spans 14 amino acids. The J segment lost 7 bases and the V segment lost 4 bases, leaving 6 bases of the junction unmatched. As DNA, the CDR3 is TGTGCCAGCAGCTCACAGGGGGACGAGAACATTCAGTACTTC. Its translation: CASSSQGDENIQYF.

The chain is built from TRBV7-2 and TRBJ1-5; D is unresolved. With 2 bases removed from V and 7 bases from J, the gap between germline ends came to 12 bases. This CDR3 region has 14 residues. Germline V CDR1 and CDR2: SGHTA, FQGNSA. The CDR3 DNA follows: TGTGCCAGCAGCTTAATCGGGGTAGGCCAGCCCCAGCATTTT. Amino acid sequence: CASSLIGVGQPQHF.

The J gene is TRBJ1-1, the V gene TRBV7-9; D gene uncertain. V dropped 1 base and J dropped 0 bases, with 12 bases sitting between them. CDR3 size: 16 residues. Per the germline V gene, CDR1 is SEHNR and CDR2 is FQNEAQ (reference sequence). The CDR3 coding sequence is TGTGCCAGCAGCTTAGACGGGATCCGAGTGAACACTGAAGCTTTCTTT. This gives the protein CASSLDGIRVNTEAFF.

V is TRBV9 and J is TRBJ2-5; no definite D call. V dropped 0 bases and J dropped 4 bases, with 4 bases sitting between them. The CDR3 consists of 12 residues. CDR1 and CDR2 (germline): SGDLS, YYNGEE. CDR3 bases: TGTGCCAGCAGCGTAGACGGAGAGACCCAGTACTTC. It codes for CASSVDGETQYF.